These T cell receptor beta chains were read from a single sample in a study of blood T cell repertoires in COVID-19. Libraries were prepared by immunoSEQ multiplex PCR; TCRdb keeps only in-frame clonotypes and omits some of them. The sample holds 150,000 to 200,000 clones; 65% to 85% are singletons and the top ten take 13%. The specimen sequenced was PBMCs or T cells enriched from blood (not recorded which). These receptors came from a woman aged 55 to 70 who had recovered from COVID-19. Each CDR3 is given with its conserved first and last residue.

v_gene	j_gene	CDR3aa
TRBV27	TRBJ1-6	CASRKLTGSVNSPLHF
TRBV19	TRBJ2-5	CASSIEVTGGLRVTQYF
TRBV3-1/TRBV3-2	TRBJ1-1	CASSQQMNTEAFF
TRBV11-2	TRBJ2-3	CASTPTGTDTQYF
TRBV2	TRBJ1-5	CASSRGQTYSNQPQHF
TRBV18	TRBJ1-2	CASSFSNYGYTF
TRBV12-3/TRBV12-4	TRBJ1-2	CASSRDRAYGYTF
TRBV5-1	TRBJ1-4	CASSFIQGDAEKLFF
TRBV3-1/TRBV3-2	TRBJ1-6	CASSPSLRSPLHF
TRBV7-2	TRBJ1-5	CASSPTTGGYQPQHF
TRBV30	TRBJ1-6	CAWSVRSYNSPLHF
TRBV5-1	TRBJ2-2	CASSEDRLKTGELFF
TRBV30	TRBJ1-3	CAWSWDRRNTIYF
TRBV5-1	TRBJ2-3	CASGTSSHTDTQYF
TRBV4-2	TRBJ2-4	CASSQDGTVQNIQYF
TRBV18	TRBJ1-1	CASSPETDYTEAFF
TRBV30	TRBJ1-3	CAWSTSGHRSGNTIYF
TRBV5-5	TRBJ2-7	CASSDLPGQLAYEQYF
TRBV9	TRBJ2-1	CASTPRGVFSYNEQFF
TRBV6-1	TRBJ1-5	CASSEVGSGQPQHF
TRBV6-5	TRBJ2-5	CASSYSGGVGQETQYF
TRBV28	TRBJ2-5	CASSPRGPGETQYF
TRBV25-1	TRBJ1-1	CASRGGTEAFF
TRBV5-1	TRBJ2-7	CASSLDGIVEQYF
TRBV12-3/TRBV12-4	TRBJ1-1	CASTEQGSTEAFF
TRBV2	TRBJ2-2	CASSARQGLSAGELFF
TRBV7-9	TRBJ1-6	CASSPLNSPLHF
TRBV5-4	TRBJ1-2	CASSPDRHRGYTF
TRBV7-2	TRBJ2-7	CASSLQGGRFYEQYF
TRBV3-1/TRBV3-2	TRBJ2-4	CASSQGEGTAKNIQYF
TRBV6-1	TRBJ2-2	CASSEGGTYTGELFF
TRBV10-3	TRBJ1-1	CAISNPGYGTEAFF
TRBV11-2	TRBJ2-3	CASSPLRSWDTQYF
TRBV7-6	TRBJ2-5	CASSPGRRGEETQYF
TRBV6-1	TRBJ2-7	CASSDPVSIIKQYF
TRBV7-3	TRBJ1-2	CASSSPGQGPTYGYTF
TRBV3-1/TRBV3-2	TRBJ1-1	CASSPESTTGNTEAFF